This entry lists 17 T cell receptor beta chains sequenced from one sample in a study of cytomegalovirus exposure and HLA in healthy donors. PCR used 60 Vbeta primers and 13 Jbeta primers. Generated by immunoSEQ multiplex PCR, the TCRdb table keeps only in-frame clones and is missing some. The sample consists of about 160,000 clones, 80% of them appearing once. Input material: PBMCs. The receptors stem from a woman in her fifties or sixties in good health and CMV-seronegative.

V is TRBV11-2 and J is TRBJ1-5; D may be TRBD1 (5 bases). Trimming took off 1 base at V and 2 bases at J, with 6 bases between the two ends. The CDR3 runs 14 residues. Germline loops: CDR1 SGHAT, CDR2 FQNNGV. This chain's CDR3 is CASSLGGGNQPQHF. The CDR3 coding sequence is TGTGCCAGCAGCTTAGGGGGCGGCAATCAGCCCCAGCATTTT.

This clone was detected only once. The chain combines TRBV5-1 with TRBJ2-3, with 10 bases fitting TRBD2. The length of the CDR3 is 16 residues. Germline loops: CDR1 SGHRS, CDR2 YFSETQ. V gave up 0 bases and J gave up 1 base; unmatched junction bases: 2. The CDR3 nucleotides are TGCGCCAGCAGCTTGGGGCTAGCGGGGGGCACAGATACGCAGTATTTT. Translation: CASSLGLAGGTDTQYF.

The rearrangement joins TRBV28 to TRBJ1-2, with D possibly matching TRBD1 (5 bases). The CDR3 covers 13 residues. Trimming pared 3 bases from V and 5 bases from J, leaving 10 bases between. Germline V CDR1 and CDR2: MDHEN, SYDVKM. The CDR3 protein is CASSFGQGYGYTF. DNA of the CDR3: TGTGCCAGCAGTTTCGGGCAGGGTTATGGCTACACCTTC.

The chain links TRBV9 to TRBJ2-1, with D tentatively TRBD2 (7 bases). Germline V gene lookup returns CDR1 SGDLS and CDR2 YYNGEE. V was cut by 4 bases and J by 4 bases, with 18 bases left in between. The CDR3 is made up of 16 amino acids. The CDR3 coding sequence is TGTGCCAGCAGCTCTGACTGGGGGGGCCCTTACAATGAGCAGTTCTTC. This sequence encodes CASSSDWGGPYNEQFF. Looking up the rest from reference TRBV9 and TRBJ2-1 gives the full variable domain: DSGVTQTPKHLITATGQRVTLRCSPRSGDLSVYWYQQSLDQGLQFLIQYYNGEERAKGNILERFSAQQFPDLHSELNLSSLELGDSALYFCASSSDWGGPYNEQFFGPGTRLTVL.

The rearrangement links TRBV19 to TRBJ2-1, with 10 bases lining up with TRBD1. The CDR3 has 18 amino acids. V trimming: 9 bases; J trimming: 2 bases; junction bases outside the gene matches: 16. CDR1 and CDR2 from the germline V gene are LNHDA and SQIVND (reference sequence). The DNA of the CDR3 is TGTGCCAGCAACTTGGGGACAGGGGCCTCAAGGACCTACAATGAGCAGTTCTTC. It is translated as CASNLGTGASRTYNEQFF.

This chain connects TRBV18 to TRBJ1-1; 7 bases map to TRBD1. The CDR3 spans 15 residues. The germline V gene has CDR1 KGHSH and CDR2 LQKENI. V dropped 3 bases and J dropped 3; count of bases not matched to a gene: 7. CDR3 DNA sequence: TGTGCCAGCTCACCTGGTTACAGGGGAGACACTGAAGCTTTCTTT. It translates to CASSPGYRGDTEAFF.

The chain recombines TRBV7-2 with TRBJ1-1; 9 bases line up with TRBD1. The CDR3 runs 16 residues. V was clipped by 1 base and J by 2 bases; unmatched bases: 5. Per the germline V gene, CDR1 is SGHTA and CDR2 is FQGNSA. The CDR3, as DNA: TGTGCCAGCAGCTTAGTTTTGGGACAGGGAAACACTGAAGCTTTCTTT. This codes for CASSLVLGQGNTEAFF.

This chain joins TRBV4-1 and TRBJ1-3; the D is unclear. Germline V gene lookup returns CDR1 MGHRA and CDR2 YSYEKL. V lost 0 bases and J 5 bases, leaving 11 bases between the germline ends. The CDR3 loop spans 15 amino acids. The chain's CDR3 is CASSQDRRVRNTIYF. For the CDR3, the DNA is TGCGCCAGCAGCCAAGATCGGCGGGTGAGAAACACCATATATTTT.

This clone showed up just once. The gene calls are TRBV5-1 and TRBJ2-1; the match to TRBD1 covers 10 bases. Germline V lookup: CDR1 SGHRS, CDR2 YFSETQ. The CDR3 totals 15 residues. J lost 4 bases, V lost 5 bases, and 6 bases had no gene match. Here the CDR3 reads CASSQPGQGYNEQFF. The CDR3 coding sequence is TGCGCCAGCAGTCAGCCGGGACAGGGGTACAATGAGCAGTTCTTC.

The CDR3 here is CASSLLAGGSSYEQYF. In DNA form, the CDR3 reads TGTGCCAGCAGCTTGCTTGCGGGGGGCAGCTCCTACGAGCAGTACTTC. The chain couples TRBV5-6 to TRBJ2-7, with 8 bases that match TRBD2. CDR1 and CDR2 from the germline V gene are SGHDT and YYEEEE. The CDR3 is 16 residues long. V was clipped by 1 base and J by 0 bases; unmatched bases: 6.

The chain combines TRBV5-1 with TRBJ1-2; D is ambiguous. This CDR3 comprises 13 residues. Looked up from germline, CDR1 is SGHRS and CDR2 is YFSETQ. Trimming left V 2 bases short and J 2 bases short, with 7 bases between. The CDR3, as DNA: TGCGCCAGCAGCTTTCGAGGGAACTATGGCTACACCTTC. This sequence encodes CASSFRGNYGYTF.

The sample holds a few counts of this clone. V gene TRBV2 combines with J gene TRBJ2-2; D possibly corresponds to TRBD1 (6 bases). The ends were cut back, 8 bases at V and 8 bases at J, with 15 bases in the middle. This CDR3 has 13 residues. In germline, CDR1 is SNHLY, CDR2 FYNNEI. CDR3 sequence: CASHEQGLGELFF. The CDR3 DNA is TGTGCCAGCCATGAACAGGGTTTAGGGGAGCTGTTTTTT. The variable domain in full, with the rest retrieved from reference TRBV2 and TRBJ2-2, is EPEVTQTPSHQVTQMGQEVILRCVPISNHLYFYWYRQILGQKVEFLVSFYNNEISEKSEIFDDQFSVERPDGSNFTLKIRSTKLEDSAMYFCASHEQGLGELFFGEGSRLTVL.

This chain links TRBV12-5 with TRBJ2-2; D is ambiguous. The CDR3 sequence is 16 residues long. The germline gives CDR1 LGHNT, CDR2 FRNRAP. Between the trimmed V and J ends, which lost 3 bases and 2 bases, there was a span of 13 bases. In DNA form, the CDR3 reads TGTGCTAGTGGTTTCATCCCGTCTAGAAACACCGGGGAGCTGTTTTTT. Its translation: CASGFIPSRNTGELFF.

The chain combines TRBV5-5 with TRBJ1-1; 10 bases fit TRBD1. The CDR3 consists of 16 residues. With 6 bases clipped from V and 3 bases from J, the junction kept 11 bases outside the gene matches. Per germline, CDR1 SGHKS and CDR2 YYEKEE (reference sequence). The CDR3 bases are TGTGCCAGCATCGACGGACAGGGGGTTTCCTACACTGAAGCTTTCTTT. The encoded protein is CASIDGQGVSYTEAFF.

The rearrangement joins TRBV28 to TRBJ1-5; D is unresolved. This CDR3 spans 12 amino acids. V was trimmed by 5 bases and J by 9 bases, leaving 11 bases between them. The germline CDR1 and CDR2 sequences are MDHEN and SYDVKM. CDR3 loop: CASSLPEGPQHF. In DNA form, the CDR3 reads TGTGCCAGCAGTCTACCCGAGGGGCCCCAGCATTTT.

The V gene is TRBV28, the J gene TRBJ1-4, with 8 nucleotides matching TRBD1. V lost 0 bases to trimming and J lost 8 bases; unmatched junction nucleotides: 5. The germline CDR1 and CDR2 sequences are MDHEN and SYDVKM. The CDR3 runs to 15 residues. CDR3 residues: CASSLWTGAQEKLFF. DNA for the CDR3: TGTGCCAGCAGTTTATGGACAGGGGCCCAGGAAAAACTGTTTTTT.

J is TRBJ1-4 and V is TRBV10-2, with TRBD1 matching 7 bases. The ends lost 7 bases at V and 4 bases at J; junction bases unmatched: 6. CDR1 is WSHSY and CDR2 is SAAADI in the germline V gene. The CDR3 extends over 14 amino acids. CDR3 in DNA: TGCGCCAGCATGGTCCAGGGGGGTAATGAAAAACTGTTTTTT. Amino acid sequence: CASMVQGGNEKLFF.